Reported below is one TCR beta chain. Its antigen is as yet unknown. The assay was immunoSEQ multiplex PCR, and TCRdb's table has in-frame clones only and misses some. The sample has roughly 200,000 clones; around 80% are singletons. The sample comes from a study of cytomegalovirus exposure and HLA in healthy donors. The germline V gene encodes CDR1 MRHNA and CDR2 SNTAGT. V shed 2 bases, J shed 7 bases, and the junction held 5 bases outside the gene matches. The CDR3 is 13 residues long. Notes on the study in general: The study put some 150 TCR beta chains on its list as cytomegalovirus-associated.

The material sequenced was PBMCs. The chain is built from TRBV6-4 and TRBJ2-7; 7 bases agree with TRBD1. The sequence came from a woman aged 25 to 45 in good health and CMV-seronegative. The CDR3 coding sequence is TGTGCCAGCAGTGACACAGGGGACGGTGAGCAGTACTTC. Protein: CASSDTGDGEQYF.